These 22 T cell receptor beta chains came from one sample sequenced in a study of T cell responses to AZD1222 COVID-19 vaccine. Libraries were prepared by immunoSEQ multiplex PCR; TCRdb keeps only in-frame clonotypes and omits some of them. Of 150,000 to 180,000 clones listed, less than 90% were seen once; the top ten hold more than 5.5%. Sequencing was performed on peripheral blood, taken on day 0 of MenACWY control vaccination. The origin of the receptors is an adult in good health.

The V call is TRBV28, the J call TRBJ1-5; 7 bases are a match to TRBD1. The junction had 13 bases not matched to a gene; V was cut back by 8 bases and J by 6 bases. The CDR3 spans 15 residues. The germline V gene has CDR1 MDHEN and CDR2 SYDVKM. In DNA, the CDR3 is TGTGCCAGCCAGCTTGGCGACAGGGTTGGTCAGCCCCAGCATTTT. Residues: CASQLGDRVGQPQHF.

The J gene is TRBJ1-1, the V gene TRBV19; 7 positions match TRBD1. V shed 5 bases and J 6 bases; nucleotides not matched to a gene: 12. Germline V lookup: CDR1 LNHDA, CDR2 SQIVND (reference sequence). The CDR3 consists of 15 residues. CDR3 bases: TGTGCCAGTAGTTCGCCGACAGGGCTGTGGGCTGAAGCTTTCTTT. Its protein is CASSSPTGLWAEAFF.

V is TRBV7-2 and J is TRBJ2-3, with a weak D call TRBD2 (6 bases). Per germline, CDR1 SGHTA and CDR2 FQGNSA. The CDR3 contains 15 residues. V was pared by 2 bases and J by 4 bases, with 13 bases between. Written as DNA, the CDR3 is TGTGCCAGCAGCTTAACTCGGGACTTTTCAGATACGCAGTATTTT. This gives the protein CASSLTRDFSDTQYF.

The chain uses TRBV7-2 and TRBJ2-2; D may be TRBD1 or TRBD2 (5 bases each). The CDR3 contains 17 residues. From germline, CDR1 is SGHTA and CDR2 FQGNSA. Trimming left V 5 bases short and J 0 bases short, with 16 bases between. CDR3 coding DNA: TGTGCCAGCAGCGCCGCCGGGACCTTCGCGAACACCGGGGAGCTGTTTTTT. Encoded protein: CASSAAGTFANTGELFF.

The rearrangement joins TRBV6-5 to TRBJ1-5; TRBD1 agrees at 8 bases. V was clipped by 6 bases and J by 2 bases; unmatched bases: 3. The CDR3 loop spans 14 amino acids. Per the germline V gene, CDR1 is MNHEY and CDR2 is SVGAGI. The CDR3 region has the DNA TGTGCCAGCAGCGAGGACAGGGGCAATCAGCCCCAGCATTTT. Residues: CASSEDRGNQPQHF.

This clone appeared a few times. This chain joins TRBV7-9 and TRBJ2-1; the D is unclear. Deletions cut 5 bases from V and 3 bases from J, with 2 bases between. The CDR3 has 11 amino acids. Germline V gene lookup returns CDR1 SEHNR and CDR2 FQNEAQ (reference sequence). The CDR3, as DNA: TGTGCCAGCAGCGACTACAATGAGCAGTTCTTC. Translation: CASSDYNEQFF.

The rearrangement links TRBV4-3 to TRBJ1-2; maybe TRBD1 (5 bases). Trimming left V 4 bases short and J 6 bases short, with 24 bases between. CDR1 and CDR2 from the germline V gene are LGHNA and YSLEER. CDR3 size: 17 residues. CDR3 nucleotides: TGCGCCAGCAGCCGATCCCTCCAGCTGCAGGGCTCTCATGGCTACACCTTC. This sequence encodes CASSRSLQLQGSHGYTF.

This rearrangement joins TRBV7-9 to TRBJ1-2; TRBD1 agrees at 11 bases. The CDR3 sequence is 15 residues long. V lost 0 bases to trimming and J lost 7 bases; unmatched junction nucleotides: 4. Germline CDR1 and CDR2: SEHNR and FQNEAQ (reference sequence). The CDR3 DNA reads TGTGCCAGCAGCTTAGCAGGGACAGGGGGGTTTGGCTACACCTTC. The encoded protein is CASSLAGTGGFGYTF.

V gene TRBV7-2 combines with J gene TRBJ2-5; maybe TRBD2 (6 bases). V was clipped by 1 base and J by 2 bases, with 11 bases between them. Germline-derived CDR1 and CDR2 are SGHTA and FQGNSA. The CDR3 consists of 15 residues. CDR3 loop: CASSLGGSGQETQYF. In DNA, the CDR3 is TGTGCCAGCAGCTTAGGGGGTAGCGGTCAAGAGACCCAGTACTTC.

This clone was seen just once. The chain employs TRBV18 and TRBJ1-5; 8 bases are shared with TRBD1. The J segment lost 1 base and the V segment lost 2 bases, leaving 7 bases of the junction unmatched. This CDR3 region has 17 residues. Germline CDR1 is KGHSH and CDR2 is LQKENI. The CDR3 DNA reads TGTGCCAGCTCACCAAACTTGGACAGGGTGAGCAATCAGCCCCAGCATTTT. Its protein product is CASSPNLDRVSNQPQHF.

This clone was detected once. As DNA, the CDR3 is TGCAGTGCTAGTGCCTTTAGCGGGGGGGCGACAGATACGCAGTATTTT. Its translation: CSASAFSGGATDTQYF. V and J are TRBV20-1 and TRBJ2-3, with 11 positions matching TRBD2. The CDR3 runs 16 residues. The germline V gene encodes CDR1 DFQATT and CDR2 SNEGSKA (reference sequence). V was pared by 3 bases and J by 3 bases, with 8 bases of the junction left unmatched.

The CDR3 nucleotides read TGTGCCAGCAGCCAACGCAGGGCCCCAGCTTCACCCCTCCACTTT. This codes for CASSQRRAPASPLHF. The chain couples TRBV3-1 (or the pseudogene TRBV3-2) to TRBJ1-6; D is perhaps TRBD1 (5 bases). Deletions cut 2 bases from V and 9 bases from J, with 14 bases between. The germline gives CDR1 LGHDT, CDR2 YNNKEL (reference sequence). This CDR3 has 15 amino acids.

The chain employs TRBV5-4 and TRBJ1-3; D call uncertain. Germline V CDR1 and CDR2: SGHNT, YYREEE (reference sequence). The CDR3 extends over 16 amino acids. The ends were cut back, 0 bases at V and 0 bases at J, with 10 bases in the middle. The CDR3 bases are TGTGCCAGCAGCTTGGCTTCTACCTACTCTGGAAACACCATATATTTT. Translating gives CASSLASTYSGNTIYF.

For the CDR3, the DNA is TGTGCCAGCAGCCTCGACCCAGGGACAGCATACGAGCAGTACGTC. As protein: CASSLDPGTAYEQYV. This rearrangement joins TRBV5-4 to TRBJ2-7, with 7 bases fitting TRBD1. The V segment lost 4 bases and the J segment 4 bases; nucleotides outside the gene matches: 11. The CDR3 is made up of 15 amino acids. Looked up from germline, CDR1 is SGHNT and CDR2 is YYREEE (reference sequence).

The V and J genes are TRBV11-2 and TRBJ1-2; tentative D call: TRBD1 (5 bases). CDR3 size: 14 residues. Germline assignment: CDR1 SGHAT and CDR2 FQNNGV. The germline V and J ends were trimmed by 2 bases and 2 bases, with 9 bases remaining between them. This chain's CDR3 is CASSLRGLNYGYTF. The CDR3 DNA reads as TGTGCCAGCAGCTTACGGGGCCTAAACTATGGCTACACCTTC.

The rearrangement uses TRBV28 and TRBJ1-1, with a possible D match to TRBD1 (5 bases). The V gene lost 1 base and the J gene lost 1 base, with 10 bases spanning the gap. The CDR3 length is 15 residues. The V gene's germline CDR1 is MDHEN and CDR2 SYDVKM. The CDR3 DNA reads as TGTGCCAGCAGTTTATCCACAGGCCCGAACACTGAAGCTTTCTTT. Amino acid sequence: CASSLSTGPNTEAFF.

This clone has only a few counts. The junction shows a germline mismatch at one end, possibly a read error. V and J are TRBV2 and TRBJ2-1; possible D gene TRBD1, 5 bases. The CDR3 loop spans 14 amino acids. The germline CDR1 and CDR2 sequences are SNHLY and FYNNEI. The CDR3 here is CASSERRTGNAQFF. The CDR3 nucleotides read TGTGCCAGCAGTGAAAGGCGCACAGGTAATGCGCAGTTCTTC.

The chain recombines TRBV5-8 with TRBJ2-3, with 11 positions matching TRBD2. J was trimmed by 3 bases and V by 3 bases; bases with no gene match: 6. In germline, CDR1 is SGHTS, CDR2 YDEGEE. CDR3 length: 16 residues. The DNA of the CDR3 is TGTGCCAGCAGCTCGGTTACTAGCGGGGGAACAGATACGCAGTATTTT. It encodes CASSSVTSGGTDTQYF.

The chain employs TRBV7-2 and TRBJ1-2; tentative D call: TRBD1 (5 bases). CDR1 is SGHTA and CDR2 is FQGNSA in the germline V gene. V lost 5 bases and J lost 5, with 18 bases in between. This CDR3 spans 15 amino acids. CDR3 sequence (DNA): TGTGCCAGCAGCCGGAGCGGGCAGGGTTTTTATGGCTACACCTTC. It yields the protein CASSRSGQGFYGYTF.

The rearrangement links TRBV20-1 to TRBJ2-5, with 14 bases aligning to TRBD2. The V and J ends lost 5 bases and 11 bases, in that order; junction bases with no gene match: 1. The CDR3 runs to 11 residues. CDR1 and CDR2 from the germline V gene are DFQATT and SNEGSKA (reference sequence). Here the CDR3 reads CSAGLAGGQYF. In nucleotides, the CDR3 is TGCAGTGCTGGACTAGCGGGGGGACAGTACTTC.

The rearrangement uses TRBV24-1 and TRBJ1-1; TRBD1 matches at 7 bases. With V trimmed by 3 bases and J by 4 bases, 7 bases remained unmatched. Germline CDR1 is KGHDR and CDR2 is SFDVKD. The CDR3 extends over 15 amino acids. The CDR3 region has the DNA TGTGCCACCAGTGATCCTCGACAGGGTTCCACTGAAGCTTTCTTT. Its protein product is CATSDPRQGSTEAFF.

V usage is TRBV5-1 and J usage is TRBJ2-7; 7 bases are shared with TRBD1. The germline V gene has CDR1 SGHRS and CDR2 YFSETQ. CDR3 length: 16 residues. V lost 0 bases to trimming and J lost 7 bases; unmatched junction nucleotides: 13. CDR3: CASSLVGTGTDREQYF. In DNA, the CDR3 is TGCGCCAGCAGCTTGGTTGGAACGGGGACAGATAGGGAGCAGTACTTC.